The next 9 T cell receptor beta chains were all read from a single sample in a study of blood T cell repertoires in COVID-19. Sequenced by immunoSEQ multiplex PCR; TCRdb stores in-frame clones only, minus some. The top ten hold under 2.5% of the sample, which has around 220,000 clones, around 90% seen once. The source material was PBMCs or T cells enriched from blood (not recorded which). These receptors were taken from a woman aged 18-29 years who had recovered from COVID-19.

The CDR3 bases are TGTGCCAGCACCCGTGGCGGGTACAATGAGCAGTTCTTC. Its protein product is CASTRGGYNEQFF. This chain links TRBV11-3 with TRBJ2-1; maybe TRBD2 (5 bases). The V and J ends lost 7 bases and 4 bases respectively, with 11 bases between them. CDR3 length equals 13 residues. Germline V gene sequence: CDR1 SGHNT, CDR2 YENEEA.

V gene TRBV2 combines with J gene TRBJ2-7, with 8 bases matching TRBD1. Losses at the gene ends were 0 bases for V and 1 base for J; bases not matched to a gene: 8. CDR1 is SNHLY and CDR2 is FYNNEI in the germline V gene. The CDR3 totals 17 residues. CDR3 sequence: CASSEALGTGTSYEQYF. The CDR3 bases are TGTGCCAGCAGTGAAGCGCTAGGGACAGGAACTTCCTACGAGCAGTACTTC.

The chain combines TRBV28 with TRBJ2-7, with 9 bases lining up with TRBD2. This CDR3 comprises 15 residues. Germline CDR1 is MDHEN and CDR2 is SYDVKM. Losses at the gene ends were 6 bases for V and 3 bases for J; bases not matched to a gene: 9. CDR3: CASRSASGMNYEQYF. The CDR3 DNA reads TGTGCCAGCAGGAGCGCTAGCGGGATGAACTACGAGCAGTACTTC.

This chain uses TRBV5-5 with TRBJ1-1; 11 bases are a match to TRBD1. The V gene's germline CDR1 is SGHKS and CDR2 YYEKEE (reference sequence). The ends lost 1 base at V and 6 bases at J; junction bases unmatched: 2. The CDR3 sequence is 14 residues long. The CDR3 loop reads CASSLWGQGAEAFF. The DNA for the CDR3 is TGTGCCAGCAGCTTGTGGGGACAGGGGGCTGAAGCTTTCTTT.

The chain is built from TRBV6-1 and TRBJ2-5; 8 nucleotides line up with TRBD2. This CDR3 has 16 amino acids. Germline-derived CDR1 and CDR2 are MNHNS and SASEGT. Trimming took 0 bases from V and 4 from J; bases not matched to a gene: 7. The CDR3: CASSEAAGTRRETQYF. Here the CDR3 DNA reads TGTGCCAGCAGTGAAGCGGCCGGGACTAGGAGAGAGACCCAGTACTTC.

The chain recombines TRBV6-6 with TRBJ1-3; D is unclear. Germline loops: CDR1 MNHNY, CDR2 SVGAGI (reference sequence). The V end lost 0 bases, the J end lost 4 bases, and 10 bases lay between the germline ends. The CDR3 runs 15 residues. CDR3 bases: TGTGCCAGCAGTTACTCTCTCCGTCGGGGAAACACCATATATTTT. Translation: CASSYSLRRGNTIYF.

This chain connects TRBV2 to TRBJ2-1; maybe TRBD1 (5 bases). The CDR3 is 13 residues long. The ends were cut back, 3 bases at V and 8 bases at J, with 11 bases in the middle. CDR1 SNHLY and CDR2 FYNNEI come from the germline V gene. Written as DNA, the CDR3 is TGTGCCAGCAGTGAGTCAGGGCGTCATGAGCAGTTCTTC. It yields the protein CASSESGRHEQFF. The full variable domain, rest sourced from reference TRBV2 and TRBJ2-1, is EPEVTQTPSHQVTQMGQEVILRCVPISNHLYFYWYRQILGQKVEFLVSFYNNEISEKSEIFDDQFSVERPDGSNFTLKIRSTKLEDSAMYFCASSESGRHEQFFGPGTRLTVL.

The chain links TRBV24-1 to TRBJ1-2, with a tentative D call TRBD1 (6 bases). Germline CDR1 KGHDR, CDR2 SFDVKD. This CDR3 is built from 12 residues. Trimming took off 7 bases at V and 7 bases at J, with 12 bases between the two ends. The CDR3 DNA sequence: TGTGCCACCAGGGACAGAGGTAGTGGCTACACCTTC. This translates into CATRDRGSGYTF.

Written as DNA, the CDR3 is TGCGCCAGCAGCCCAGTCCGAGGGCACTCCTATGGCTACACCTTC. Its translation: CASSPVRGHSYGYTF. The chain links TRBV5-1 to TRBJ1-2; D call uncertain. The CDR3 is 15 amino acids. Germline-derived CDR1 and CDR2 are SGHRS and YFSETQ. Trimming removed 4 bases from V and 4 bases from J, with 17 bases in between.